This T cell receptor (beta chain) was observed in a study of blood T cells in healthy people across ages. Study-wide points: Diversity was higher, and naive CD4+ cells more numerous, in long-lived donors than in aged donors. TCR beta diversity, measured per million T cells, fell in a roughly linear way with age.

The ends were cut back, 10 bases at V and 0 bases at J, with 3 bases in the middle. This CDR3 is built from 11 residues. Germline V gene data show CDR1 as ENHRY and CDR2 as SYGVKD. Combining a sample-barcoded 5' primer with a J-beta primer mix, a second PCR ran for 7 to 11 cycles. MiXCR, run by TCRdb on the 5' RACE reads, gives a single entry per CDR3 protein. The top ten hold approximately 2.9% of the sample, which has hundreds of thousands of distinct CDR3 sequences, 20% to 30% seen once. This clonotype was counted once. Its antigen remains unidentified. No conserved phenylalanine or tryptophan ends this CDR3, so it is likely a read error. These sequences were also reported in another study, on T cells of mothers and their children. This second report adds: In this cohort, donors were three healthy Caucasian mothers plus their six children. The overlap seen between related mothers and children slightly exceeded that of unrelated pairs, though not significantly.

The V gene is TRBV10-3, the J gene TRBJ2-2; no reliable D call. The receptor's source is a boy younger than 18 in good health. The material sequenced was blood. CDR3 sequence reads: CASANTGELFS. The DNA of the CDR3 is TGTGCCAGCGCGAACACCGGGGAGCTGTTTTCT.